A selection of T cell receptor beta chains follows, all from one sample in a study of T cell changes during pregnancy in multiple sclerosis. Using immunoSEQ multiplex PCR, the repertoire was profiled, and TCRdb retains in-frame clones only, with some absent. The sample contains tens of thousands of clones, roughly nine tenths of which appear only once. The starting material was peripheral blood, obtained before pregnancy. These receptors originate from a female donor with multiple sclerosis, enrolled in a pregnancy study. Each CDR3 is given with its conserved first and last residue.

J gene	V gene	CDR3 protein
TRBJ2-7	TRBV28	CASSFWSSYEQYF
TRBJ1-4	TRBV29-1	CSVEPVRGGEKLFF
TRBJ2-7	TRBV5-1	CASSFGLGLLYEQYF
TRBJ1-1	TRBV19	CASWAPTGAPNTEAFF
TRBJ2-3	TRBV28	CASSFPSGRDTQYF
TRBJ1-3	TRBV6-5	CASSYFRVPGNTIYF
TRBJ2-7	TRBV10-1	CASSPEVRDRSHEQYF
TRBJ2-1	TRBV9	CASSGNEQFF
TRBJ2-7	TRBV30	CASETAGASEQYF
TRBJ2-3	TRBV5-6	CASSSLAKRGTDTQYF
TRBJ2-3	TRBV5-1	CASSPQTSIPQYF
TRBJ2-1	TRBV15	CATSRDRLAGADNEQFF
TRBJ2-7	TRBV9	CASSVGRVGYEQYF
TRBJ2-3	TRBV5-6	CASSFGTSRTDTQYF
TRBJ1-2	TRBV6-5	CASSYSNRANGYTF
TRBJ2-1	TRBV6-1	CASSARPGTDNEQFF
TRBJ2-7	TRBV5-1	CASSLFPDSYEQYF
TRBJ1-4	TRBV2	CASSLRVTNEKLFF
TRBJ1-6	TRBV5-1	CASSLADRGDSPLHF
TRBJ2-7	TRBV11-2	CASSLGSASVWEQYF
TRBJ1-5	TRBV2	CASSPSGQYSNQPQHF
TRBJ2-7	TRBV25-1	CASSGLYEQYF
TRBJ2-1	TRBV6-1	CASSEYGGISYNEQFF
TRBJ1-5	TRBV6-5	CASSYQHYNQPQHF
TRBJ2-5	TRBV30	CAWSVGRQETQYF
TRBJ2-2	TRBV6-1	CASRIGTTFTGELFF
TRBJ2-1	TRBV18	CASSSTSGIGGEQFF
TRBJ2-1	TRBV5-6	CASSQPGQLAGGANEQFF
TRBJ2-7	TRBV28	CASKQSSYEQYF
TRBJ2-2	TRBV7-2	CASSLLTAGGGELFF
TRBJ1-4	TRBV28	CASSTGTVNEKLFF
TRBJ2-5	TRBV6-5	CASSRDRGLQETQYF
TRBJ1-1	TRBV25-1	CASSPRGKNTEAFF
TRBJ2-4	TRBV11-2	CASSLDTRLRAKNIQYF
TRBJ1-1	TRBV29-1	CSVTGTGGNTEAFF
TRBJ2-7	TRBV27	CASSLRSGGRYYEQYF
TRBJ2-3	TRBV28	CASSLAGGADTQYF
TRBJ1-1	TRBV27	CASSPRDSWNTEAFF
TRBJ2-1	TRBV9	CASSVGGRGRANEQFF
TRBJ2-5	TRBV7-7	CASSIGLAGVETQYF
TRBJ2-5	TRBV5-1	CASSLWGGSGQPQETQYF
TRBJ1-2	TRBV2	CASSEFQGQANYGYTF
TRBJ2-1	TRBV28	CASSQGASYNEQFF
TRBJ2-1	TRBV5-8	CASSPYRQGYNEQFF